A single T cell receptor (beta chain) is shown here with its context. The sample originates from a study of blood T cell repertoires in COVID-19. Only in-frame clones appear in the TCRdb table, and some are missing; sequencing was by immunoSEQ multiplex PCR. The sample comprises about 93,000 clones, roughly 90% of which are singletons, and about 2% rests with the top ten. The CDR3 consists of 15 residues. Germline CDR1 SEHNR, CDR2 FQNEAQ (reference sequence). Trimming shortened V by 3 bases and J by 1 base, and 10 bases separated the two germline ends. The source is a man aged 50 to 60 with acute or convalescent COVID-19. The chain recombines TRBV7-9 with TRBJ2-1; D remains ambiguous. Sequenced: peripheral blood. CDR3 sequence (DNA): TGTGCCAGCAGCTTTGATGCAGGTTCCTACAATGAGCAGTTCTTC. The encoded protein is CASSFDAGSYNEQFF.